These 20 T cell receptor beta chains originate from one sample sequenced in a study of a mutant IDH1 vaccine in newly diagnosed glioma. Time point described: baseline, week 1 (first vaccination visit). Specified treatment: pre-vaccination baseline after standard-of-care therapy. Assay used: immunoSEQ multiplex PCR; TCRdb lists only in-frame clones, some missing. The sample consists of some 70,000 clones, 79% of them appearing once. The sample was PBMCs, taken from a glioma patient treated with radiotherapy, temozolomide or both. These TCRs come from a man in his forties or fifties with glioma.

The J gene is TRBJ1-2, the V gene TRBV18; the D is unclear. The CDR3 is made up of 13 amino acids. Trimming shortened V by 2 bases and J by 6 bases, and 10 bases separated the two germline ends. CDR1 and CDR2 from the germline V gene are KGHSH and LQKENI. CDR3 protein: CASSPRGFDGYTF. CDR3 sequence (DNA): TGTGCCAGCTCACCAAGAGGATTTGATGGCTACACCTTC.

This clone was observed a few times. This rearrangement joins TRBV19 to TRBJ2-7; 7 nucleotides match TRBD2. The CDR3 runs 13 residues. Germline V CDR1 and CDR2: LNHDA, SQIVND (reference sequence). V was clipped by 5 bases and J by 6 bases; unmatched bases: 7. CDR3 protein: CASSRLGEGEQYF. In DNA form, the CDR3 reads TGTGCCAGTAGTCGGCTAGGGGAGGGCGAGCAGTACTTC.

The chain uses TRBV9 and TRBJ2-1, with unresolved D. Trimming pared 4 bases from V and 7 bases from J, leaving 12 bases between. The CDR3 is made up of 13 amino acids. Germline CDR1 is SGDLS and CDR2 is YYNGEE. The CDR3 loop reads CASSTYGMNEQFF. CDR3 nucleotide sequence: TGTGCCAGCAGCACCTACGGTATGAATGAGCAGTTCTTC.

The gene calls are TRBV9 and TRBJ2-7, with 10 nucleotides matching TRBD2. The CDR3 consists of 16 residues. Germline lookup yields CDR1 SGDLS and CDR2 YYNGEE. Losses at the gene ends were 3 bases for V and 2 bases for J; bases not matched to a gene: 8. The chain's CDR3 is CASSEKLAGPPYEQYF. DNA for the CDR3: TGTGCCAGCAGCGAAAAACTAGCGGGGCCCCCCTACGAGCAGTACTTC.

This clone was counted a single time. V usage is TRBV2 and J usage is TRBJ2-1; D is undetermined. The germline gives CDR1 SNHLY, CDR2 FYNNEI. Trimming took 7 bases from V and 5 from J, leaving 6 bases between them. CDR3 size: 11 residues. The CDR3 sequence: CASKGNNEQFF. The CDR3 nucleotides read TGTGCCAGCAAAGGGAACAATGAGCAGTTCTTC.

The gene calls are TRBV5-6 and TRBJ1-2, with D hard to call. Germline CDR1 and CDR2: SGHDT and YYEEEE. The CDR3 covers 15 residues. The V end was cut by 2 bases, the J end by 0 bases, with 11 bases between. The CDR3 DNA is TGTGCCAGCAGCTTCAGGCGGGTAGCTAACTATGGCTACACCTTC. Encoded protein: CASSFRRVANYGYTF.

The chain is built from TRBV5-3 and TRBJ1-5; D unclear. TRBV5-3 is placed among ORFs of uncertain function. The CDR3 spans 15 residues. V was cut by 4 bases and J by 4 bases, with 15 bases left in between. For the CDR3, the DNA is TGTGCCAGAAGCGGCCCGGCAGGACCTAATCAGCCCCAGCATTTT. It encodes CARSGPAGPNQPQHF.

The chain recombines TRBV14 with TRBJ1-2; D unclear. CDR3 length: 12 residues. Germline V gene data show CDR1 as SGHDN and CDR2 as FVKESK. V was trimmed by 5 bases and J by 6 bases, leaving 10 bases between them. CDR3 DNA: TGTGCCAGCAGCTCCCTCACCGATGGCTACACCTTC. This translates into CASSSLTDGYTF.

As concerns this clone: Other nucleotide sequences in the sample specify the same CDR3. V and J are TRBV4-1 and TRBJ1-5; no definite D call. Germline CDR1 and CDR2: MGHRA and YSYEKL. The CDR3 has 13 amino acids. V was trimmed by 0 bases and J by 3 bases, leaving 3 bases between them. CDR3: CASSQDPNQPQHF. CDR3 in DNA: TGCGCCAGCAGCCAAGATCCCAATCAGCCCCAGCATTTT.

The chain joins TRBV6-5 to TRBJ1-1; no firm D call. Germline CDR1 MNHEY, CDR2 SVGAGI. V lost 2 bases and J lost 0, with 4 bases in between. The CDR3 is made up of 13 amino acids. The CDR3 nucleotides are TGTGCCAGCAGTTACCTGATGAACACTGAAGCTTTCTTT. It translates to CASSYLMNTEAFF.

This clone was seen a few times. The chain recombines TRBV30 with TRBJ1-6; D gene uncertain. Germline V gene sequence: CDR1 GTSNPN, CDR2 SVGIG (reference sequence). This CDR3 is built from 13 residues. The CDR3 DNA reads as TGTGCGGAGAGTGTTAGCTATAATTCACCCCTCCACTTT. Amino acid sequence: CAESVSYNSPLHF.

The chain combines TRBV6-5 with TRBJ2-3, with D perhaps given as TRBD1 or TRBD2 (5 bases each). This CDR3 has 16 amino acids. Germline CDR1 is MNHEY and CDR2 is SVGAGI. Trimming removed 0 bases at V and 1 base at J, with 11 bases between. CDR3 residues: CASSYSGRGGTDTQYF. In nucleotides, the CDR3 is TGTGCCAGCAGTTACTCGGGACGAGGTGGCACAGATACGCAGTATTTT.

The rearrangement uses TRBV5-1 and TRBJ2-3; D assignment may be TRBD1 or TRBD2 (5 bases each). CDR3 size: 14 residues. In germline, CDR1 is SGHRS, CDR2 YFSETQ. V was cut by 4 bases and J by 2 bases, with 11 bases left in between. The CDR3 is CASSPTGLTDTQYF. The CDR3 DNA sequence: TGCGCCAGCAGCCCTACAGGACTCACAGATACGCAGTATTTT.

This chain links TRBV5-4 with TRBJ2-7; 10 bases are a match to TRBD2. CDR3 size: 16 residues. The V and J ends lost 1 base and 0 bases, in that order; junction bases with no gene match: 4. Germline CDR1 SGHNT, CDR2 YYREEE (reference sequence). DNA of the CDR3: TGTGCCAGCAGCTTGCGGCTAGCGGGGGCCTCCTACGAGCAGTACTTC. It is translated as CASSLRLAGASYEQYF. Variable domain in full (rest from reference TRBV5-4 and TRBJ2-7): ETGVTQSPTHLIKTRGQQVTLRCSSQSGHNTVSWYQQALGQGPQFIFQYYREEENGRGNFPPRFSGLQFPNYSSELNVNALELDDSALYLCASSLRLAGASYEQYFGPGTRLTVT.

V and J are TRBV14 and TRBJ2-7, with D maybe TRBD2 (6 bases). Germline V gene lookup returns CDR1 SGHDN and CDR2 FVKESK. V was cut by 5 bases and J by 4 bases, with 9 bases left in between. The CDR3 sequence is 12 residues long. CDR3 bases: TGTGCCAGCAGCACGGGGGTTTACGAGCAGTACTTC. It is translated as CASSTGVYEQYF.

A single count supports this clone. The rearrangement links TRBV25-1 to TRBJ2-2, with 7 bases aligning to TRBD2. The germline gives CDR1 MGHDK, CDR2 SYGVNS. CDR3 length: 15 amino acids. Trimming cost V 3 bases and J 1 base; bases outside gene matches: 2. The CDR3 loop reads CASSETSMNTGELFF. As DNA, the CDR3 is TGTGCCAGCAGTGAGACTAGCATGAACACCGGGGAGCTGTTTTTT.

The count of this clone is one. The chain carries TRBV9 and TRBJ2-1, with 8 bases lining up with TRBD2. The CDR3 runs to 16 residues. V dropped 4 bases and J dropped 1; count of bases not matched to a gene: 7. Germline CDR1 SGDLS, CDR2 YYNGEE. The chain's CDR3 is CASSLTAGVSYNEQFF. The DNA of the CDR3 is TGTGCCAGCAGCTTAACAGCGGGGGTTTCCTACAATGAGCAGTTCTTC.

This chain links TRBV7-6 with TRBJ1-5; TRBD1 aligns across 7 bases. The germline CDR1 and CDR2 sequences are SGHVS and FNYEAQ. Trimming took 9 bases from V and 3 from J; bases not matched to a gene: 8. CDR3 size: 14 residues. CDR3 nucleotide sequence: TGTGCCAGGAAGGGAGGGGGCTACAATCAGCCCCAGCATTTT. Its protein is CARKGGGYNQPQHF.

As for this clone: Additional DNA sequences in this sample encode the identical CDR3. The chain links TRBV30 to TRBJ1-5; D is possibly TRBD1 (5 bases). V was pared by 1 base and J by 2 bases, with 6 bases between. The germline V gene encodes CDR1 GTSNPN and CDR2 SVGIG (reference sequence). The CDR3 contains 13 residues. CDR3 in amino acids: CAWSGGGNQPQHF. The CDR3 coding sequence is TGTGCCTGGAGTGGAGGGGGCAATCAGCCCCAGCATTTT.

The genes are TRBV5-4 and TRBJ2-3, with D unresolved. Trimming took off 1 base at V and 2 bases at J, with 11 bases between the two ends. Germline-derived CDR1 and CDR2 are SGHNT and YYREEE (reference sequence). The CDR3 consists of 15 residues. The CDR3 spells CASSLSGQSTDTQYF. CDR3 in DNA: TGTGCCAGCAGCTTGAGTGGCCAGTCCACAGATACGCAGTATTTT. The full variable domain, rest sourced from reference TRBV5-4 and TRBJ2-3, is ETGVTQSPTHLIKTRGQQVTLRCSSQSGHNTVSWYQQALGQGPQFIFQYYREEENGRGNFPPRFSGLQFPNYSSELNVNALELDDSALYLCASSLSGQSTDTQYFGPGTRLTVL.